The rows below give T cell receptor beta chains drawn from one sample of a study of T cell changes during pregnancy in multiple sclerosis. Some clones are missing from TCRdb's copy, which holds only in-frame ones; the method was immunoSEQ multiplex PCR. The sample contains 40,000 to 60,000 clones, roughly 92% of which appear only once. The sample consisted of CD4+ T cells from peripheral blood mononuclear cells, taken in the third trimester of pregnancy. The receptors derive from a female donor with multiple sclerosis, enrolled in a pregnancy study. CDR3s include the opening cysteine and the closing phenylalanine or tryptophan. Each record gives: V gene, D gene, J gene, clone size, CDR3 protein, CDR3 DNA. The D gene is left open where the match is weak. Clone size appears in some rows only: once, few, many, or a class for an expanded clone.

>TRBV7-3|TRBD2|TRBJ2-1|-
CASSPGLAGGPRYNEQFF
TGTGCCAGCAGCCCGGGACTAGCGGGGGGGCCTCGGTACAATGAGCAGTTCTTC
>TRBV9|-|TRBJ1-4|-
CASCKREGVSEKLFF
TGTGCCAGCTGTAAGAGGGAAGGTGTTAGTGAAAAACTGTTTTTT
>TRBV12-5|-|TRBJ1-2|-
CASGPRQEGGYTF
TGTGCTAGTGGTCCACGGCAGGAAGGTGGCTACACCTTC
>TRBV9|-|TRBJ1-3|-
CASSVEAPGDSGNTIYF
TGTGCCAGCAGCGTAGAGGCTCCAGGGGACTCTGGAAACACCATATATTTT
>TRBV9|TRBD2|TRBJ2-7|-
CAGGVGEQYF
TGTGCCGGGGGGGTAGGCGAGCAGTACTTC
>TRBV19|-|TRBJ2-7|-
CASSMYPGSYEQYF
TGTGCCAGTAGTATGTATCCAGGGTCCTACGAGCAGTACTTC
>TRBV18|TRBD1|TRBJ1-2|-
CASSPTGDGYTF
TGTGCCAGCTCACCCACAGGGGATGGCTACACCTTC
>TRBV5-4|-|TRBJ1-2|-
CASSLDRANYGYTF
TGTGCCAGCAGCTTGGACAGGGCTAACTATGGCTACACCTTC
>TRBV18|-|TRBJ2-7|-
CASSPWGITYEQYF
TGTGCCAGCTCACCGTGGGGCATTACCTACGAGCAGTACTTC
>TRBV7-2|TRBD2|TRBJ2-3|-
CAGLIAGGTTDTQYF
TGTGCCGGATTGATAGCGGGGGGAACCACAGATACGCAGTATTTT
>TRBV5-1|-|TRBJ1-2|-
CASSLEGSPYFGYTF
TGCGCCAGCAGCTTGGAGGGGTCCCCCTATTTCGGCTACACCTTC
>TRBV7-2|TRBD1|TRBJ1-2|-
CASSSTGGGYTF
TGTGCCAGCAGCTCAACAGGGGGGGGCTACACCTTC
>TRBV18|TRBD1|TRBJ2-5|-
CASSQSTGFQETQYF
TGTGCCAGCTCACAGTCGACAGGGTTCCAAGAGACCCAGTACTTC
>TRBV30|-|TRBJ1-2|-
CAWSVSVGYTF
TGTGCCTGGAGTGTGTCCGTTGGCTACACCTTC
>TRBV6-4|TRBD1|TRBJ2-1|-
CASSTTGGSYNEQFF
TGTGCCAGCAGTACTACAGGGGGCTCCTACAATGAGCAGTTCTTC
>TRBV9|TRBD2|TRBJ2-3|-
CASSLSGDPPDTQYF
TGTGCCAGCAGCCTTAGCGGGGACCCGCCAGATACGCAGTATTTT
>TRBV7-2|TRBD1|TRBJ2-1|once
CASSFGTGVGEQFF
TGTGCCAGCAGCTTTGGAACAGGGGTCGGTGAGCAGTTCTTC
>TRBV19|TRBD1|TRBJ1-2|medium-sized
CASSRPGTGFGYTF
TGTGCCAGTAGTCGTCCCGGGACAGGGTTTGGCTACACCTTC
>TRBV4-3|TRBD2|TRBJ2-5|-
CASSPTSGGALETQYF
TGCGCCAGCAGCCCGACTAGCGGGGGGGCCTTGGAGACCCAGTACTTC
>TRBV30|TRBD1|TRBJ2-2|-
CAWPGGQGNTGELFF
TGTGCCTGGCCTGGCGGACAGGGGAACACCGGGGAGCTGTTTTTT
>TRBV4-3|-|TRBJ2-3|-
CASSQDPNTQYF
TGCGCCAGCAGCCAAGATCCTAATACGCAGTATTTT
>TRBV12-5|-|TRBJ1-1|-
CASGSTGTLRNTEAFF
TGTGCTAGTGGGTCCACAGGGACACTGAGGAACACTGAAGCTTTCTTT
>TRBV7-3|TRBD2|TRBJ2-7|-
CASSPRLAGEYEQYF
TGTGCCAGCAGCCCCCGGCTAGCGGGGGAGTACGAGCAGTACTTC
>TRBV7-2|-|TRBJ1-2|-
CASSLEAGNYGYTF
TGTGCCAGCAGCTTAGAGGCAGGGAACTATGGCTACACCTTC
>TRBV4-2|TRBD1|TRBJ1-4|-
CASSQDWTTGGGEKLFF
TGTGCCAGCAGCCAAGATTGGACTACAGGGGGAGGTGAAAAACTGTTTTTT
>TRBV15|TRBD2|TRBJ2-5|-
CATSMGSSGGRETQYF
TGTGCCACCAGCATGGGCTCTAGCGGGGGGCGGGAGACCCAGTACTTC
>TRBV18|-|TRBJ1-3|-
CASSPTEGVPGNTIYF
TGTGCCAGCTCACCAACCGAGGGGGTGCCGGGAAACACCATATATTTT
>TRBV7-2|-|TRBJ1-5|-
CASSLDGGGKPQHF
TGTGCCAGCAGCTTAGATGGGGGGGGGAAGCCCCAGCATTTT
>TRBV25-1|TRBD1|TRBJ1-2|-
CASSHPGQFNYGYTF
TGTGCCAGCAGTCATCCGGGACAGTTTAACTATGGCTACACCTTC
>TRBV5-1|TRBD1|TRBJ2-7|-
CASSGTGGSSYEQYF
TGCGCCAGCAGCGGCACAGGGGGTAGCTCCTACGAGCAGTACTTC
>TRBV11-2|TRBD1|TRBJ2-7|-
CASSSGTGGGYEQYF
TGTGCCAGCAGCTCGGGGACAGGGGGGGGGTACGAGCAGTACTTC
>TRBV7-2|TRBD1|TRBJ1-4|-
CASSPDRGDEKLFF
TGTGCCAGCAGCCCAGACAGGGGAGATGAAAAACTGTTTTTT
>TRBV13|-|TRBJ1-1|-
CASSPRQVGEAFF
TGTGCCAGCAGCCCAAGACAGGTGGGGGAAGCTTTCTTT
>TRBV11-2|-|TRBJ2-7|-
CASSIFPGEYEQYF
TGTGCCAGCAGCATATTCCCGGGGGAATACGAGCAGTACTTC
>TRBV5-5|TRBD2|TRBJ2-3|-
CASLLALNTDTQYF
TGTGCCAGCCTACTAGCGCTAAACACAGATACGCAGTATTTT
>TRBV9|-|TRBJ1-6|-
CASSKFPDSPLHF
TGTGCCAGCAGCAAATTTCCGGATTCACCCCTCCACTTT
>TRBV11-1|-|TRBJ1-1|-
CASSAGSVNTEAFF
TGTGCCAGCAGTGCGGGGTCGGTGAACACTGAAGCTTTCTTT
>TRBV19|TRBD1|TRBJ2-3|-
CASSTSGTGDGTDTQYF
TGTGCCAGTAGTACCTCCGGGACAGGGGACGGCACAGATACGCAGTATTTT
>TRBV21-1|-|TRBJ2-5|-
CASSRAGAGEETQYF
TGTGCCAGCAGCAGAGCAGGGGCGGGGGAAGAGACCCAGTACTTC
>TRBV6-5|-|TRBJ1-1|once
CASSRSTGNTEAFF
TGTGCCAGCAGTCGATCGACGGGGAACACTGAAGCTTTCTTT
>TRBV5-1|TRBD2|TRBJ2-1|-
CASSPAGGGVEQFF
TGCGCCAGCAGCCCCGCGGGCGGGGGGGTTGAGCAGTTCTTC
>TRBV6-1|TRBD1|TRBJ2-7|-
CASSGSGTGMHLYEQYF
TGTGCCAGCAGTGGCTCCGGGACAGGGATGCACCTCTACGAGCAGTACTTC
>TRBV5-8|-|TRBJ2-3|-
CASSKGIQGLADTQYF
TGTGCCAGCAGCAAGGGTATACAGGGTCTGGCAGATACGCAGTATTTT
>TRBV19|-|TRBJ1-1|-
CASSHPQGASMNTEAFF
TGTGCCAGTAGTCACCCACAGGGTGCCAGCATGAACACTGAAGCTTTCTTT
>TRBV6-5|-|TRBJ1-4|-
CASRRGRDEKLFF
TGTGCCAGCAGGAGGGGGAGGGATGAAAAACTGTTTTTT
>TRBV18|-|TRBJ2-3|once
CASSRTTSGSTDTQYF
TGTGCCAGCTCACGCACAACGAGCGGGAGCACAGATACGCAGTATTTT
>TRBV9|TRBD1|TRBJ2-6|-
CASSERDRGTGANVLTF
TGTGCCAGCAGCGAGAGGGACAGGGGAACTGGGGCCAACGTCCTGACTTTC
>TRBV7-2|TRBD2|TRBJ2-1|-
CASSLNGRGNEQFF
TGTGCCAGCAGCCTCAACGGGAGGGGCAATGAGCAGTTCTTC
>TRBV18|-|TRBJ2-3|-
CASSPVRGGYTDTQYF
TGTGCCAGCTCACCAGTCCGAGGGGGATACACAGATACGCAGTATTTT
>TRBV9|-|TRBJ2-7|-
CASSVDPVRYYEQYF
TGTGCCAGCAGCGTAGACCCCGTACGCTACTACGAGCAGTACTTC
>TRBV6-1|-|TRBJ1-1|once
CASSELSGKAFF
TGTGCCAGCAGTGAATTGTCAGGAAAAGCTTTCTTT
>TRBV27|TRBD1|TRBJ2-4|-
CASSGGQGRRIQYF
TGTGCCAGCAGTGGAGGACAGGGGCGCCGTATTCAGTACTTC
>TRBV5-4|TRBD1|TRBJ1-1|once
CASSARQGVNTEAFF
TGTGCCAGCAGCGCCAGACAGGGGGTGAACACTGAAGCTTTCTTT
>TRBV11-1|-|TRBJ1-1|many
CASSLRRNTEAFF
TGTGCCAGCAGCTTGAGGAGGAACACTGAAGCTTTCTTT
>TRBV11-2|-|TRBJ1-5|-
CASSLSTGLDQPQHF
TGTGCCAGCAGCCTAAGTACAGGGTTGGATCAGCCCCAGCATTTT
>TRBV7-2|-|TRBJ2-5|-
CASSLGGRGQETQYF
TGTGCCAGCAGCTTAGGAGGAAGGGGCCAAGAGACCCAGTACTTC
>TRBV7-9|-|TRBJ1-1|-
CASSAAEAFF
TGTGCCAGCAGCGCAGCTGAAGCTTTCTTT